This TCR delta chain came from a study of Vδ1+ human thymocytes. With V trimmed by 2 bases and J by 7 bases, 5 bases remained unmatched. This CDR3 is 14 amino acids long. Germline CDR1 reads TSWWSYY; CDR2 reads QGS. RNA was extracted from the cells and then reverse transcribed. Multiplex PCR used pooled V-gene forward primers and a constant-region reverse primer to amplify CDR3s. TCRdb reanalyzed the multiplex PCR reads using CATT. The sample carries about 25,000 delta-chain clones, around 7.4% recorded once. Overall study findings and caveats: Unlike peripheral blood Vdelta1+ controls, thymic delta-chain sequences included 20% to 25% Vdelta2 and few Vdelta3. In the thymus, TRG and TRD repertoires looked highly polyclonal with Gaussian CDR3 lengths.

This clone turned up a few times. Its target is unknown. Thymocytes were sorted as CD3+ TCRVdelta1+ TCRVdelta2- after alphabeta T cell depletion. Sorted Vdelta1+ thymocytes were about 97% to 99.6% pure. Sample: Vdelta1+ gamma-delta thymocytes from the thymus. Subset described: FACS-sorted CD3+ TCRalphabeta- TCRVdelta1+ TCRVdelta2- thymocytes. The source of this sequence is a girl in the first two years of life who had congenital heart surgery. The chain has TRDV1 and TRDJ1; 9 nucleotides align to TRDD3. CDR3 DNA sequence: TGTGCTCTTGGGGAAAGGGGATACGAGCGTAAACTCATCTTT. Translation: CALGERGYERKLIF.